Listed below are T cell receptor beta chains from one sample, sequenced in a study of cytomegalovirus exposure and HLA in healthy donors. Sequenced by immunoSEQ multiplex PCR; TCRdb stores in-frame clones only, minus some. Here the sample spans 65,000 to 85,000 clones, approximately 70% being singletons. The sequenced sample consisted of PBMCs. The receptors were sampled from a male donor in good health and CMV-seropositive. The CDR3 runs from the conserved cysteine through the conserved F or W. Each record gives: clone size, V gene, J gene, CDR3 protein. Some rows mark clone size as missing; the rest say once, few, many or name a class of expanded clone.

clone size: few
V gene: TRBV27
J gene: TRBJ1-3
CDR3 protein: CASSLRGGNSGNTIYF

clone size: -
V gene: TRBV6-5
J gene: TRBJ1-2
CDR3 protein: CASSYSTASPGGYTF

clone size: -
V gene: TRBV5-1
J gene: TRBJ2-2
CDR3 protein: CASSPVQGTVTGELFF

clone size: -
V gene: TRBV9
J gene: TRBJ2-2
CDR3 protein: CASSVAGLTNTGELFF

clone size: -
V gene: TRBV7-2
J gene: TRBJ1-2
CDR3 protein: CASTPTGGAHGYTF

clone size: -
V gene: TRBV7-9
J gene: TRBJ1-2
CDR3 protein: CSSTQQAISLGYTF

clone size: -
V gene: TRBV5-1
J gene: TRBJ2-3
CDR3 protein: CASGGTSTDTQYF

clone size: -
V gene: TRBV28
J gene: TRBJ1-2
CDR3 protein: CASSYPTDYGYTF

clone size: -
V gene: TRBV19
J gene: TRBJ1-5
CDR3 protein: CASRTGDQPQHF

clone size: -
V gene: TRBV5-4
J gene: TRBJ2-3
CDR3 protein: CASSTPGREDTQYF

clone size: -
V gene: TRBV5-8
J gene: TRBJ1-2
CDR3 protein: CASSFAGTANYGYTF

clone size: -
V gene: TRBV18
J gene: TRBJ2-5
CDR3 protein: CASSPPLFSREVGETQYF

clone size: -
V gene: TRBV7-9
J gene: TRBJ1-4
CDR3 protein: CASSLVGGTNEKLFF

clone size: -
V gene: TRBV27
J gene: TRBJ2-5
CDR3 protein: CASSFRTSGEEWTQYF

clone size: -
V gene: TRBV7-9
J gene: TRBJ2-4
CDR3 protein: CSSSLEDRLQYF

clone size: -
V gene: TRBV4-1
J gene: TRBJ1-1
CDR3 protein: CASSQAYSNLNTEAFF

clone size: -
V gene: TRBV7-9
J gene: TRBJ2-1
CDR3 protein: CSSSLVWQQGYNEQFF

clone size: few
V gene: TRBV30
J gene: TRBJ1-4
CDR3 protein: CAWSPTGSNEKLFF

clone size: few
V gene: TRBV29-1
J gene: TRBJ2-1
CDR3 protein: CSVAVGGFYNEQFF

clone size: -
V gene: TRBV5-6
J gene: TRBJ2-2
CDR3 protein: CASSWGHTGELFF

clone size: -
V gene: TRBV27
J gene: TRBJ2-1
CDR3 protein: CASSSRKSSYNEQFF

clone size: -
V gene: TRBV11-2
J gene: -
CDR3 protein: CASSLENAGEQYF

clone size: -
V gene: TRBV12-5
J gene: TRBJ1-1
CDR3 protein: CASGSTGPRTEAFF

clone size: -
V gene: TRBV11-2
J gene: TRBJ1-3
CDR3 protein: CASSLGTSGNTIYF

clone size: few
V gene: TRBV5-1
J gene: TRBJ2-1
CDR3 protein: CASSMRLAVNEQFF

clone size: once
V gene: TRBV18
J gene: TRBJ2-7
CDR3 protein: CASSPDRGYPAEQYF

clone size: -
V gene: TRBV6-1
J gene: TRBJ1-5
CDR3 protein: CASIEMAGNQPQHF

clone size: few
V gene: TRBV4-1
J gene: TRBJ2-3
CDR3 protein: CSSRSGDTQYF

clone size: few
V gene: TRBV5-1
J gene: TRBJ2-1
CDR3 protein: CASSLGTSLSEQFF

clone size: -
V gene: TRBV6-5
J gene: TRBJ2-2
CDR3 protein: CASSYTYRGDGELFF

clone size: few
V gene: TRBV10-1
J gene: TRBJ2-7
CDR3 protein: CASKGHGAPYEQYF

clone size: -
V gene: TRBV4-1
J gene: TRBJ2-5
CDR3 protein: CASSQERAGETQYF

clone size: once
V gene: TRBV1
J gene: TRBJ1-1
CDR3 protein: CTSSFDRESEAFF

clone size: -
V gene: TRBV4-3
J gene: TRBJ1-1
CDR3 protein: CASSQDRLTGTQNTEAFF

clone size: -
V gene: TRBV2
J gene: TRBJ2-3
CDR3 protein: CAGEGLAGGSTQYF

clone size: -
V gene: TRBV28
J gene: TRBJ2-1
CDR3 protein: CASSSPGANEQFF

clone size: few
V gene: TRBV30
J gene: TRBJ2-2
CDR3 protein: CAWSADSTGELFF

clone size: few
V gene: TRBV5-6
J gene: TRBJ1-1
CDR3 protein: CASRFDGGTEAFF

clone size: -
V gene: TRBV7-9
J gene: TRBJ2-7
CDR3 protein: CASSFHPSGAYEQYF

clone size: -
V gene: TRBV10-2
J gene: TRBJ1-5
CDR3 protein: CASSEGSHSNQPQHF

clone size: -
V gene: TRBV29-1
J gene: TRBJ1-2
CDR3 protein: CSVAGGRGYGYTF

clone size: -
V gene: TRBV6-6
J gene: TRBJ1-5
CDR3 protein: CASVSQGGQPQHF

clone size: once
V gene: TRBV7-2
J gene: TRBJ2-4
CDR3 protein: CASSTTGGVAIQYF

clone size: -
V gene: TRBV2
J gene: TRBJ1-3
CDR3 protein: CASSDPAGGQKSGNTIYF

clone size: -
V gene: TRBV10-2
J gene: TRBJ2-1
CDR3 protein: CASIPTSSEVDEQFF

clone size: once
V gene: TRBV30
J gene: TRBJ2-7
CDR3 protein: CAWSLRRGASYEQYF

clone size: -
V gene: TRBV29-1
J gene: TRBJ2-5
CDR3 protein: CSVDTGGGKTQYF

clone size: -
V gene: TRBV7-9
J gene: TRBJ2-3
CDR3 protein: CASSLVGRGLSDTQYF

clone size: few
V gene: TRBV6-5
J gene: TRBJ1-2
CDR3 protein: CASSTGTGAYGYTF

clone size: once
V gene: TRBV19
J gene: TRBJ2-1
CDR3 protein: CASSIVGLAGEQFF

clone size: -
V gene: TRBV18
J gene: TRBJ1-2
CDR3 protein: CASSPRDRGIGYGYTF